Below are 30 T cell receptor beta chains sequenced from a single sample in a study of shared clonotypes between healthy human individuals. Naive CD8 isolation took CD45RO-negative cells positively selected for CCR7 and excluded terminally differentiated effector memory CD45RA+ cells. Sequencing used immunoSEQ multiplex PCR; TCRdb keeps in-frame clones, though not all of them. The table includes approximately 590,000 clones, roughly 95% detected once. What was sequenced was naive CD8+ T cells sorted from blood. The receptors originated from a woman under 40 in good health.

The V and J genes are TRBV7-9 and TRBJ1-5, with D perhaps matching TRBD1 (6 bases). CDR1 is SEHNR, CDR2 FQNEAQ, per germline (reference sequence). The CDR3 has 16 amino acids. V lost 4 bases, J lost 0 bases, and 13 bases lay in between. This CDR3 reads CASSWGAEHSNQPQHF. CDR3 coding DNA: TGTGCCAGCAGCTGGGGGGCAGAGCATAGCAATCAGCCCCAGCATTTT.

The V call is TRBV19, the J call TRBJ1-1, with a possible D match to TRBD1 (5 bases). V was cut by 5 bases and J by 2 bases, with 15 bases left in between. The CDR3 runs to 15 residues. CDR1 and CDR2 from the germline V gene are LNHDA and SQIVND (reference sequence). This CDR3 reads CASSLPGTGNTEAFF. The CDR3 DNA is TGTGCCAGTAGTCTCCCGGGGACCGGAAACACTGAAGCTTTCTTT.

The chain carries TRBV7-9 and TRBJ2-7, with D possibly matching TRBD2 (6 bases). The germline CDR1 and CDR2 sequences are SEHNR and FQNEAQ (reference sequence). The CDR3 runs 15 residues. The V and J ends lost 5 bases and 5 bases respectively, with 19 bases between them. CDR3 DNA: TGTGCCAGCAGCCTAGGGACTGGAAGGTTCCACGAGCAGTACTTC. This encodes CASSLGTGRFHEQYF.

The chain couples TRBV7-9 to TRBJ1-2; weak D call: TRBD1 (6 bases). With 6 bases removed from V and 9 bases from J, the gap between germline ends came to 29 bases. The germline gives CDR1 SEHNR, CDR2 FQNEAQ (reference sequence). The CDR3 contains 17 residues. The CDR3 sequence is CASRNNLRDRRGDRYTF. The DNA of the CDR3 is TGTGCCAGCAGGAATAACCTCCGGGACCGCAGGGGAGATCGCTACACCTTC.

This rearrangement joins TRBV2 to TRBJ1-3, with 7 bases that match TRBD1. Trimming at V came to 4 bases and at J to 2 bases, leaving 5 bases not matched to a gene. CDR1 SNHLY and CDR2 FYNNEI come from the germline V gene. This CDR3 has 15 amino acids. The CDR3 DNA sequence: TGTGCCAGCAGTGGAGAAGACAGGGCTGGAAACACCATATATTTT. As protein: CASSGEDRAGNTIYF. The whole variable domain, remainder taken from reference TRBV2 and TRBJ1-3, is EPEVTQTPSHQVTQMGQEVILRCVPISNHLYFYWYRQILGQKVEFLVSFYNNEISEKSEIFDDQFSVERPDGSNFTLKIRSTKLEDSAMYFCASSGEDRAGNTIYFGEGSWLTVV.

The chain has TRBV19 and TRBJ2-5, with TRBD2 identical over 11 bases. The CDR3 runs 13 residues. Germline CDR1 reads LNHDA; CDR2 reads SQIVND (reference sequence). The chain's CDR3 is CGSSGRASWEQYF. CDR3 nucleotide sequence: TGTGGGAGTAGCGGGAGGGCCTCTTGGGAGCAGTACTTC.

As to this clone: The sample contains more than one DNA sequence encoding this CDR3. The chain is built from TRBV2 and TRBJ2-7; D is unclear. The germline V and J ends were trimmed by 3 bases and 3 bases, with 6 bases remaining between them. The CDR3 has 12 residues. Germline CDR1 SNHLY, CDR2 FYNNEI. CDR3: CASSEGSYEQYF. The CDR3 nucleotides read TGTGCCAGCAGTGAGGGTAGCTACGAGCAGTACTTC. Full variable domain (remainder filled in from reference TRBV2 and TRBJ2-7): EPEVTQTPSHQVTQMGQEVILRCVPISNHLYFYWYRQILGQKVEFLVSFYNNEISEKSEIFDDQFSVERPDGSNFTLKIRSTKLEDSAMYFCASSEGSYEQYFGPGTRLTVT.

The chain has TRBV7-2 and TRBJ1-1; D is unresolved. Trimming removed 0 bases from V and 8 bases from J, with 13 bases in between. The CDR3 sequence is 14 residues long. Germline loops: CDR1 SGHTA, CDR2 FQGNSA. The CDR3 DNA reads as TGTGCCAGCAGCTTAGCGCTCTCAGGCACCGAAGCTTTCTTT. It encodes CASSLALSGTEAFF.

This clone appeared once. The J gene is TRBJ2-6, the V gene TRBV30; D unclear. The ends were cut back, 7 bases at V and 7 bases at J, with 5 bases in the middle. This CDR3 contains 10 residues. Germline assignment: CDR1 GTSNPN and CDR2 SVGIG (reference sequence). The CDR3 DNA is TGTGCCTTTGTAGCCAACGTCCTGACTTTC. It specifies CAFVANVLTF.

This chain uses TRBV30 with TRBJ2-3; the match to TRBD2 covers 8 bases. The CDR3 extends over 14 amino acids. Trimming took 3 bases from V and 6 from J; bases not matched to a gene: 8. Germline CDR1 reads GTSNPN; CDR2 reads SVGIG (reference sequence). CDR3 sequence: CAWSVSGVRDTQYF. CDR3 nucleotides: TGTGCCTGGAGCGTTAGCGGGGTTCGTGATACGCAGTATTTT.

The CDR3 spells CASSFTGTTGELFF. The CDR3 nucleotides read TGTGCCAGCAGCTTCACAGGGACGACCGGGGAGCTGTTTTTT. The chain employs TRBV7-8 and TRBJ2-2; perhaps TRBD1 as D (6 bases). Between the trimmed V and J ends, which lost 3 bases and 5 bases, there was a span of 10 bases. The CDR3 is 14 amino acids. Germline assignment: CDR1 SGHVS and CDR2 FQNEAQ.

The chain employs TRBV4-2 and TRBJ2-7; D gene unclear. The germline V and J ends were trimmed by 0 bases and 5 bases, with 5 bases remaining between them. The CDR3 is 12 residues long. Germline V gene data show CDR1 as LGHNA and CDR2 as YNFKEQ. CDR3 DNA: TGTGCCAGCAGCCAAGATGGCCACGAGCAGTACTTC. It specifies CASSQDGHEQYF.

This clone was seen once. The J gene is TRBJ1-4, the V gene TRBV6-6; possibly TRBD1 for D (5 bases). The CDR3 contains 16 residues. V lost 5 bases and J lost 0, with 13 bases in between. Germline V gene sequence: CDR1 MNHNY, CDR2 SVGAGI (reference sequence). CDR3 in DNA: TGTGCCAGCAGTAACCCGGGGGGGTCAACTAATGAAAAACTGTTTTTT. It yields the protein CASSNPGGSTNEKLFF.

The V and J genes are TRBV4-1 and TRBJ2-1, with 13 positions matching TRBD2. Germline assignment: CDR1 MGHRA and CDR2 YSYEKL. The CDR3 spans 20 residues. The trim removed 0 bases at V and 2 bases at J, leaving 10 bases unmatched. CDR3 loop: CASSQEPGLAGSETYNEQFF. The CDR3 bases are TGCGCCAGCAGCCAAGAGCCGGGACTAGCGGGATCTGAAACCTACAATGAGCAGTTCTTC.

The chain links TRBV28 to TRBJ1-1, with a possible D match to TRBD1 (5 bases). The germline V gene encodes CDR1 MDHEN and CDR2 SYDVKM. V was pared by 6 bases and J by 2 bases, with 10 bases between. This CDR3 is built from 13 residues. CDR3 region: CASRQDINTEAFF. The CDR3 coding sequence is TGTGCCAGCAGACAGGACATTAACACTGAAGCTTTCTTT.

This clone was detected only once. V and J are TRBV7-2 and TRBJ2-6; the D is unclear. This CDR3 is 14 amino acids long. Trimming pared 5 bases from V and 3 bases from J, leaving 8 bases between. The V gene's germline CDR1 is SGHTA and CDR2 FQGNSA. The CDR3 spells CASSPILGANVLTF. The CDR3 DNA sequence: TGTGCCAGCAGCCCCATCCTTGGGGCCAACGTCCTGACTTTC. Drawing the rest from reference TRBV7-2 and TRBJ2-6, the complete variable domain is GAGVSQSPSNKVTEKGKDVELRCDPISGHTALYWYRQSLGQGLEFLIYFQGNSAPDKSGLPSDRFSAERTGGSVSTLTIQRTQQEDSAVYLCASSPILGANVLTFGAGSRLTVL.

The sample holds one count of this clone. This chain joins TRBV5-1 and TRBJ2-5; D gene uncertain. The CDR3 sequence is 16 residues long. Germline values: CDR1 SGHRS, CDR2 YFSETQ. V shed 0 bases and J shed 7 bases, with 19 bases lying between them. CDR3 sequence reads: CASSLVWTGWATTQYF. CDR3 in DNA: TGCGCCAGCAGCTTGGTATGGACGGGTTGGGCAACGACCCAGTACTTC.

The genes are TRBV7-3 and TRBJ2-5; TRBD2 matches at 10 bases. Losses at the gene ends were 5 bases for V and 5 bases for J; bases not matched to a gene: 11. The CDR3 is 16 residues long. Germline values: CDR1 SGHTA, CDR2 FQGTGA. For the CDR3, the DNA is TGTGCCAGCAGCCTAGGGACTAGCGCGGGGCCGGAGACCCAGTACTTC. Amino acids: CASSLGTSAGPETQYF.

V usage is TRBV5-6 and J usage is TRBJ2-7; possible D gene TRBD1, 6 bases. Germline V lookup: CDR1 SGHDT, CDR2 YYEEEE. The V gene lost 2 bases and the J gene lost 6 bases, with 15 bases spanning the gap. The CDR3 length is 14 residues. The CDR3 loop reads CASSLSAGEFEQYF. CDR3 nucleotide sequence: TGTGCCAGCAGCTTATCCGCAGGGGAGTTCGAGCAGTACTTC.

This chain uses TRBV6-1 with TRBJ2-7, with 7 bases aligning to TRBD1. CDR3 size: 13 residues. The germline CDR1 and CDR2 sequences are MNHNS and SASEGT. V lost 6 bases, J lost 5 bases, and 7 bases stayed unmatched. This CDR3 reads CASRPGQSHEQYF. The DNA of the CDR3 is TGTGCCAGCAGACCGGGACAGAGCCACGAGCAGTACTTC.

V is TRBV13 and J is TRBJ2-7, with 10 bases that match TRBD2. CDR3 length: 16 amino acids. Unmatched junction bases numbered 10, after V lost 2 bases and J lost 6 bases. Looked up from germline, CDR1 is PRHDT and CDR2 is FYEKMQ (reference sequence). The CDR3 loop reads CASSLTGLAGVGEQYF. The CDR3 DNA reads as TGTGCCAGCAGCTTAACGGGGCTAGCGGGAGTGGGCGAGCAGTACTTC.

This chain links TRBV7-8 with TRBJ2-1, with 11 bases aligning to TRBD2. The V gene end was trimmed by 2 bases and the J gene end by 9 bases; junction bases not matched to a gene: 3. Germline values: CDR1 SGHVS, CDR2 FQNEAQ. The CDR3 is 14 residues long. This CDR3 is CASSLLAGGSEQFF. CDR3 DNA: TGTGCCAGCAGCTTACTAGCGGGAGGTTCTGAGCAGTTCTTC.

Here the CDR3 reads CASSPTHRLIREPQHF. CDR3 sequence (DNA): TGTGCCAGCAGTCCGACGCACCGGTTGATACGGGAGCCCCAGCATTTT. The chain joins TRBV27 to TRBJ1-5; D ambiguous. Germline CDR1 is MNHEY and CDR2 is SMNVEV (reference sequence). Trimming took 5 bases from V and 8 from J, leaving 22 bases between them. The CDR3 totals 16 residues.

This sequence joins TRBV5-1 and TRBJ1-1, with TRBD1 identical over 7 bases. Germline CDR1 and CDR2: SGHRS and YFSETQ. CDR3 length: 15 amino acids. V trimming: 6 bases; J trimming: 0 bases; junction bases outside the gene matches: 8. The CDR3 reads CASTRGTVVNTEAFF. The CDR3 coding sequence is TGCGCCAGCACCCGGGGGACAGTCGTGAACACTGAAGCTTTCTTT.

The chain recombines TRBV7-9 with TRBJ1-1, with a tentative D call TRBD1 (6 bases). Looked up from germline, CDR1 is SEHNR and CDR2 is FQNEAQ (reference sequence). Trimming removed 6 bases at V and 11 bases at J, with 13 bases between. The CDR3 runs to 11 residues. The CDR3 is CASRSQGIAFF. DNA of the CDR3: TGTGCCAGCAGATCACAGGGAATCGCTTTCTTT.

The rearrangement links TRBV5-6 to TRBJ2-1, with TRBD2 matching over 7 bases. The CDR3 runs to 16 residues. The germline V gene encodes CDR1 SGHDT and CDR2 YYEEEE. J gave up 2 bases and V 3 bases, and 8 bases lay outside the gene matches. CDR3 region: CASSWGGVVAYNEQFF. The CDR3 DNA sequence: TGTGCCAGCAGCTGGGGGGGAGTAGTCGCCTACAATGAGCAGTTCTTC.

The chain is built from TRBV27 and TRBJ1-1; the D is unclear. This CDR3 has 14 residues. Trimming pared 0 bases from V and 4 bases from J, leaving 9 bases between. In germline, CDR1 is MNHEY, CDR2 SMNVEV (reference sequence). Written as DNA, the CDR3 is TGTGCCAGCAGTTTATCCCCCAGAACCACTGAAGCTTTCTTT. Translation gives CASSLSPRTTEAFF.

V and J are TRBV27 and TRBJ2-1; TRBD1 matches at 8 bases. The ends lost 4 bases at V and 0 bases at J; junction bases unmatched: 5. The CDR3 has 16 amino acids. Per germline, CDR1 MNHEY and CDR2 SMNVEV (reference sequence). This CDR3 reads CASSSGDRSSYNEQFF. As DNA, the CDR3 is TGTGCCAGCAGTTCGGGGGACAGGAGCTCCTACAATGAGCAGTTCTTC.

The chain joins TRBV12-5 to TRBJ2-1; D unresolved. This CDR3 has 15 residues. Germline CDR1 and CDR2: LGHNT and FRNRAP. V was pared by 5 bases and J by 0 bases, with 11 bases between. The CDR3 loop reads CASGTTPSSYNEQFF. The CDR3 nucleotides are TGTGCTAGTGGTACGACTCCAAGCTCCTACAATGAGCAGTTCTTC.

Comment on this clone: The same CDR3 also results from other DNA sequences found in this sample. V usage is TRBV27 and J usage is TRBJ2-7, with D perhaps being TRBD1 or TRBD2 (5 bases each). CDR1 is MNHEY and CDR2 is SMNVEV in the germline V gene (reference sequence). V shed 3 bases and J shed 2 bases, with 8 bases lying between them. CDR3 length: 13 amino acids. CDR3 DNA: TGTGCCAGCAGTTTCAGGGACGCCTACGAGCAGTACTTC. This gives the protein CASSFRDAYEQYF.